What follows are 13 T cell receptor beta chains derived from one specimen sequenced in a study of blood T cell repertoires in COVID-19. Using immunoSEQ multiplex PCR, the repertoire was profiled, and TCRdb retains in-frame clones only, with some absent. The table records fewer than 350,000 clones, around 85% of them present only once. What was sequenced was PBMCs or T cells enriched from blood (not recorded which). The receptors come from a woman in her 30s who had been exposed to COVID-19.

V and J are TRBV5-5 and TRBJ1-4, with TRBD1 as a possible D gene (5 bases). The CDR3 totals 12 residues. Trimming removed 7 bases from V and 9 bases from J, with 13 bases in between. The germline gives CDR1 SGHKS, CDR2 YYEKEE (reference sequence). The DNA of the CDR3 is TGTGCCAGCGCCCTTTCAGGGAAAAAACTGTTTTTT. Translating it yields CASALSGKKLFF.

The chain combines TRBV9 with TRBJ1-1; no firm D call. The CDR3 has 14 amino acids. V was trimmed by 5 bases and J by 2 bases, leaving 13 bases between them. Germline V lookup: CDR1 SGDLS, CDR2 YYNGEE. The CDR3, as DNA: TGTGCCAGCAGTGTCAATGCCCTAAACACTGAAGCTTTCTTT. It codes for CASSVNALNTEAFF. Full variable domain (rest looked up from reference TRBV9 and TRBJ1-1): DSGVTQTPKHLITATGQRVTLRCSPRSGDLSVYWYQQSLDQGLQFLIQYYNGEERAKGNILERFSAQQFPDLHSELNLSSLELGDSALYFCASSVNALNTEAFFGQGTRLTVV.

In its sample, this clone was seen a few times. V and J are TRBV7-9 and TRBJ1-2; D may be TRBD1 (5 bases). From germline, CDR1 is SEHNR and CDR2 FQNEAQ (reference sequence). The V gene lost 5 bases and the J gene lost 3 bases, with 19 bases spanning the gap. The CDR3 is 16 amino acids. CDR3 nucleotides: TGTGCCAGCAGCGGGAGCGGGGCCCTAGGCGACTATGGCTACACCTTC. This codes for CASSGSGALGDYGYTF.

The gene calls are TRBV6-5 and TRBJ1-2; D possibly corresponds to TRBD1 (6 bases). Looked up from germline, CDR1 is MNHEY and CDR2 is SVGAGI. This CDR3 region has 15 residues. Trimming stripped 0 bases from V and 8 bases from J, with 16 bases between. The CDR3 spells CASSYSPAGAKGYTF. CDR3 nucleotide sequence: TGTGCCAGCAGTTACTCCCCAGCAGGGGCGAAGGGCTACACCTTC.

The V gene is TRBV30, the J gene TRBJ1-3, with a weak D call TRBD1 (5 bases). The CDR3 is 14 amino acids. V shed 1 base and J shed 0 bases, with 7 bases lying between them. Germline loops: CDR1 GTSNPN, CDR2 SVGIG (reference sequence). For the CDR3, the DNA is TGTGCCTGGAGTGCGGGGGGCTCTGGAAACACCATATATTTT. Residues: CAWSAGGSGNTIYF.

The CDR3 bases are TGCGCCAGCAGCCAACGTCGGGACAGATCTATCTATGGCTACACCTTC. It encodes CASSQRRDRSIYGYTF. The chain uses TRBV4-3 and TRBJ1-2, with 7 bases matching TRBD1. Germline V gene lookup returns CDR1 LGHNA and CDR2 YSLEER. The CDR3 totals 16 residues. The V segment lost 2 bases and the J segment 4 bases; nucleotides outside the gene matches: 10.

The chain couples TRBV18 to TRBJ1-4; TRBD1 aligns across 9 bases. Germline loops: CDR1 KGHSH, CDR2 LQKENI. V was clipped by 6 bases and J by 8 bases; unmatched bases: 10. This CDR3 region has 15 residues. The CDR3 nucleotides read TGTGCCAGCTCTCCCCAAACAGGGGGCGAGGAAAAACTGTTTTTT. It codes for CASSPQTGGEEKLFF.

The V gene is TRBV6-5, the J gene TRBJ1-2, with 7 positions matching TRBD1. Germline trimming cut 10 bases from V and 8 bases from J; bases unmatched to any gene: 16. CDR3 length: 14 residues. Germline CDR1 is MNHEY and CDR2 is SVGAGI. The CDR3 protein is CATNLSGQSRGYTF. CDR3 nucleotides: TGTGCCACCAACCTCTCGGGACAGAGTAGAGGCTACACCTTC.

This rearrangement joins TRBV6-5 to TRBJ2-7; 9 bases are shared with TRBD1. J was trimmed by 4 bases and V by 7 bases; bases with no gene match: 8. CDR3 length: 14 amino acids. Germline V gives CDR1 MNHEY, CDR2 SVGAGI. CDR3 region: CASTGGTGMYEQYF. The DNA of the CDR3 is TGTGCCAGCACCGGGGGGACAGGGATGTACGAGCAGTACTTC.

The chain joins TRBV4-1 to TRBJ1-5; 11 positions match TRBD1. The CDR3 consists of 20 residues. The V and J ends lost 4 bases and 2 bases, in that order; junction bases with no gene match: 16. Germline CDR1 reads MGHRA; CDR2 reads YSYEKL. CDR3 DNA: TGCGCCAGCAGCCCCCAAATCCATGGACAGGGGGCGTTGGGCAATCAGCCCCAGCATTTT. It is translated as CASSPQIHGQGALGNQPQHF.

V and J are TRBV7-8 and TRBJ1-6, with D perhaps TRBD1 (6 bases). Trimming shortened V by 1 base and J by 7 bases, and 8 bases separated the two germline ends. CDR1 is SGHVS, CDR2 FQNEAQ, per germline. The CDR3 length is 14 residues. As DNA, the CDR3 is TGTGCCAGCAGCTTAGACAGGGTGAATTCACCCCTCCACTTT. This translates into CASSLDRVNSPLHF.

The rearrangement uses TRBV24-1 and TRBJ2-1; 7 bases agree with TRBD2. Germline values: CDR1 KGHDR, CDR2 SFDVKD. The CDR3 extends over 14 amino acids. V dropped 7 bases and J dropped 8; count of bases not matched to a gene: 10. The chain's CDR3 is CATSYGLVIDEQFF. The CDR3 coding sequence is TGTGCCACCAGCTACGGACTAGTCATCGATGAGCAGTTCTTC.

The chain has TRBV7-9 and TRBJ1-2, with 7 bases lining up with TRBD1. The CDR3 has 14 amino acids. Germline CDR1 is SEHNR and CDR2 is FQNEAQ (reference sequence). V trimming: 4 bases; J trimming: 4 bases; junction bases outside the gene matches: 6. The CDR3 reads CASSWDRPPYGYTF. CDR3 sequence (DNA): TGTGCCAGCAGCTGGGACAGACCTCCCTATGGCTACACCTTC.